The clone carrying this TCR beta chain was detected ten times or more. Its antigen is not known. The V gene's germline CDR1 is ENHRY and CDR2 SYGVKD. The CDR3 consists of 14 residues. V trimming: 10 bases; J trimming: 0 bases; junction bases outside the gene matches: 3. Before being chosen for sequencing, patients had shown CD8+CD57+ cell expansion by flow cytometry. This record belongs to a study of CD8+CD57+ T cells in acquired aplastic anemia. Study-level background: An average of 3.2 ug of DNA was obtained from sorted CD4+ and CD8+ cells.

CDR3 and TCR beta VDJ profiling relied on genomic DNA as the template. Each CDR3 protein gets one entry after TCRdb re-called the reads with MiXCR. This sample has 120,000 or so distinct CDR3 sequences, with about 43% found just once. Findings and limits, study-wide: Researchers report that twenty-nine CD8+ CDR3 sequences appeared in both patients and controls.

The rearrangement links TRBV10-3 to TRBJ2-3, with TRBD2 matching over 11 bases. Sequencing used sorted CD4+, CD8+, or CD8+CD57+ T cells (not recorded which) from PBMCs. This clonotype originated in a human donor with aplastic anemia. This CDR3 reads CASRLAGSTDTQYF. The CDR3 DNA reads as TGTGCCAGTCGACTAGCGGGGAGCACAGATACGCAGTATTTT.